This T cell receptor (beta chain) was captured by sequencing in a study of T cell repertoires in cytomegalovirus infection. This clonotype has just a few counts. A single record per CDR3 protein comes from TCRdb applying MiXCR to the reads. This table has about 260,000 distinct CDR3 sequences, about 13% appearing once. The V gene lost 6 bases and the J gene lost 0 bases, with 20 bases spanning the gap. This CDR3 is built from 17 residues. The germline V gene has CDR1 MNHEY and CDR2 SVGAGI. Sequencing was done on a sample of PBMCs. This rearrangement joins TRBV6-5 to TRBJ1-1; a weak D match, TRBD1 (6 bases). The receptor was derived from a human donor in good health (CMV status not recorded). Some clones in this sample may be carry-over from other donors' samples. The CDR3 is CASSPKVGGPMNTEAFF. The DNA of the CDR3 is TGTGCCAGCAGCCCCAAGGTCGGGGGGCCAATGAACACTGAAGCTTTCTTT.